These 32 T cell receptor beta chains originate from one sample sequenced in a study of blood T cell repertoires in COVID-19 (dated by TCRdb to the early 2020s). Receptor libraries were prepared by the immunoSEQ multiplex PCR assay. TCRdb stores this immuneACCESS table with in-frame sequences only. Part of the clones is absent; in the studies checked, under half of the shortfall reflects unresolved V genes, and no reason is known for the rest. The sample table lists around 280,000 clones, roughly 89% of them with a count of one. The biggest ten clones account for about 1.5% of the sample. The sample taken for sequencing was PBMCs or T cells enriched from blood (not recorded which). These receptors originate from a woman aged 18-30 years with acute COVID-19.

This clone was counted only a few times. This rearrangement joins TRBV2 to TRBJ2-7, with 9 bases matching TRBD1. Trimming cost V 4 bases and J 1 base; bases outside gene matches: 5. Germline CDR1 is SNHLY and CDR2 is FYNNEI. CDR3 length: 15 residues. CDR3 region: CASSADRGGSYEQYF. CDR3 nucleotides: TGTGCCAGCAGTGCGGACAGGGGCGGTTCCTACGAGCAGTACTTC.

This rearrangement joins TRBV5-6 to TRBJ2-1; 12 positions match TRBD2. In germline, CDR1 is SGHDT, CDR2 YYEEEE. Losses at the gene ends were 1 base for V and 0 bases for J; bases not matched to a gene: 8. There are 19 residues in the CDR3. CDR3 DNA: TGTGCCAGCAGCTTGATGTACACTAGCGGGGGGAGCTCCTACAATGAGCAGTTCTTC. This gives the protein CASSLMYTSGGSSYNEQFF.

The V gene is TRBV14, the J gene TRBJ2-1; TRBD2 matches 13 bases. Losses at the gene ends were 4 bases for V and 10 bases for J; bases not matched to a gene: 1. The CDR3 sequence is 13 residues long. The germline V gene has CDR1 SGHDN and CDR2 FVKESK. Here the CDR3 reads CASSPGLAGEQFF. In DNA form, the CDR3 reads TGTGCCAGCAGCCCGGGACTAGCGGGGGAGCAGTTCTTC.

This chain connects TRBV11-2 to TRBJ1-2, with 7 bases matching TRBD1. The germline gives CDR1 SGHAT, CDR2 FQNNGV. V was clipped by 6 bases and J by 3 bases; unmatched bases: 4. The CDR3 is 13 amino acids. The CDR3 loop is CASRPTGDYGYTF. In DNA, the CDR3 is TGTGCCAGCAGGCCCACAGGGGACTATGGCTACACCTTC.

The chain employs TRBV30 and TRBJ1-2; no definite D call. Germline V gene data show CDR1 as GTSNPN and CDR2 as SVGIG (reference sequence). V dropped 3 bases and J dropped 4 bases, with 15 bases sitting between them. The CDR3 length is 14 residues. CDR3 amino acids: CAWRTSGIRYGYTF. DNA for the CDR3: TGTGCCTGGAGAACTTCCGGGATTCGCTATGGCTACACCTTC.

The chain uses TRBV7-8 and TRBJ1-5, with TRBD1 matching 8 bases. Germline trimming cut 1 base from V and 6 bases from J; bases unmatched to any gene: 8. Germline-derived CDR1 and CDR2 are SGHVS and FQNEAQ. The CDR3 is 16 amino acids. This CDR3 reads CASSLVPGGLGQPQHF. In nucleotides, the CDR3 is TGTGCCAGCAGCTTAGTTCCAGGGGGCTTGGGTCAGCCCCAGCATTTT.

This rearrangement joins TRBV27 to TRBJ1-5; a possible D gene is TRBD1 (5 bases). Germline CDR1 and CDR2: MNHEY and SMNVEV (reference sequence). Trimming pared 4 bases from V and 2 bases from J, leaving 12 bases between. The CDR3 covers 15 residues. In DNA form, the CDR3 reads TGTGCCAGCAGTTGGGGCGGGGTAGGCAATCAGCCCCAGCATTTT. Encoded protein: CASSWGGVGNQPQHF.

This chain joins TRBV7-7 and TRBJ2-2; D is perhaps TRBD2 (6 bases). Trimming cost V 6 bases and J 6 bases, with 11 bases left between them. Germline V lookup: CDR1 SSHAT, CDR2 FNYEAQ (reference sequence). The CDR3 consists of 13 residues. The CDR3, as DNA: TGTGCCAGCAGGTCGGGCGGGGCCGGGGAGCTGTTTTTT. It encodes CASRSGGAGELFF.

The chain uses TRBV12-2 and TRBJ2-3; the table's D call, TRBD2, was not checked against the DNA. TRBV12-2 is a recognized pseudogene. The CDR3 spans 19 residues. DNA for the CDR3: TGTGCAAGTCGCTTAGAGGGGATCTCTAGCGGGAGTCGCACAGATACGCAGTATTTT. Translation gives CASRLEGISSGSRTDTQYF.

The V call is TRBV7-9, the J call TRBJ1-1; D uncertain. Germline V gene lookup returns CDR1 SEHNR and CDR2 FQNEAQ (reference sequence). Trimming took 5 bases from V and 4 from J, leaving 11 bases between them. The CDR3 consists of 13 residues. The CDR3 nucleotides are TGTGCCAGCAGCCTACCGGTCGTCACTGAAGCTTTCTTT. Translating it yields CASSLPVVTEAFF.

CDR3 sequence (DNA): TGTGCCAGCAGCTTAGTGGGGTTTGGGGCGGACCTCAATGAGCAGTTCTTC. This encodes CASSLVGFGADLNEQFF. The rearrangement links TRBV13 to TRBJ2-1; D is perhaps TRBD1 (5 bases). The germline V gene has CDR1 PRHDT and CDR2 FYEKMQ (reference sequence). This CDR3 has 17 amino acids. V lost 1 base and J 6 bases, leaving 19 bases between the germline ends.

This chain connects TRBV7-3 to TRBJ2-3; D is undetermined. The CDR3 runs to 15 residues. Trimming left V 0 bases short and J 2 bases short, with 9 bases between. Germline CDR1 SGHTA, CDR2 FQGTGA. The CDR3 DNA is TGTGCCAGCAGCTTAACTGGCGGCTTCACAGATACGCAGTATTTT. Its protein product is CASSLTGGFTDTQYF.

A remark on this clone: An end of the junction differs from the germline gene, which may be a read error. The V call is TRBV6-2 or TRBV6-3, the J call TRBJ2-1; 7 positions match TRBD2. The CDR3 runs 19 residues. Germline values: CDR1 MNHEY, CDR2 SVGEGT. CDR3 residues: CASSYEPFGGEGPYDEQFF. For the CDR3, the DNA is TGTGCCAGCAGTTACGAACCATTTGGGGGGGAGGGCCCCTACGATGAGCAGTTCTTC.

V is TRBV5-4 and J is TRBJ1-2; 7 nucleotides align to TRBD1. Per germline, CDR1 SGHNT and CDR2 YYREEE (reference sequence). The length of the CDR3 is 16 residues. V was clipped by 0 bases and J by 4 bases; unmatched bases: 9. CDR3 protein: CASSLDGTALGYGYTF. As DNA, the CDR3 is TGTGCCAGCAGCTTGGACGGGACAGCGTTGGGCTATGGCTACACCTTC.

V and J are TRBV7-9 and TRBJ2-5; weak D call: TRBD2 (5 bases). CDR3 length: 13 residues. Per the germline V gene, CDR1 is SEHNR and CDR2 is FQNEAQ (reference sequence). Deletions cut 5 bases from V and 2 bases from J, with 9 bases between. The CDR3 sequence is CASSHRGQETQYF. Here the CDR3 DNA reads TGTGCCAGCAGCCACCGGGGTCAAGAGACCCAGTACTTC.

The V gene is TRBV5-5, the J gene TRBJ1-5, with 9 nucleotides matching TRBD1. CDR3 size: 13 residues. V was clipped by 0 bases and J by 12 bases; unmatched bases: 4. CDR1 and CDR2 from the germline V gene are SGHKS and YYEKEE (reference sequence). CDR3 protein: CASSLEWGQGQHF. The CDR3 nucleotides are TGTGCCAGCAGCTTGGAGTGGGGACAGGGCCAGCATTTT.

The genes are TRBV29-1 and TRBJ2-7, with a weak D call TRBD1 (5 bases). This CDR3 is built from 13 residues. The germline V gene encodes CDR1 SQVTM and CDR2 ANQGSEA. Trimming took 6 bases from V and 1 from J, leaving 13 bases between them. Here the CDR3 reads CSVKTQGSYEQYF. Here the CDR3 DNA reads TGCAGCGTGAAGACCCAGGGATCCTACGAGCAGTACTTC.

V is TRBV19 and J is TRBJ1-2; TRBD1 aligns across 10 bases. This CDR3 spans 15 amino acids. The J segment lost 3 bases and the V segment lost 5 bases, leaving 6 bases of the junction unmatched. From germline, CDR1 is LNHDA and CDR2 SQIVND (reference sequence). The CDR3 DNA reads TGTGCCAGTAGTTCGAGACAGGGGGCAGACTATGGCTACACCTTC. Encoded protein: CASSSRQGADYGYTF.

This sequence joins TRBV24-1 and TRBJ2-2, with D perhaps TRBD2 (6 bases). The CDR3 sequence is 17 residues long. V lost 6 bases to trimming and J lost 7 bases, with 23 bases between them. Looked up from germline, CDR1 is KGHDR and CDR2 is SFDVKD. The CDR3 region has the DNA TGTGCCACCAGTTCGGTCGGGCCGGGGGTAATCAGCGGGGAGCTGTTTTTT. It encodes CATSSVGPGVISGELFF.

The chain carries TRBV18 and TRBJ2-1; 8 bases map to TRBD1. The CDR3 runs to 14 residues. V gave up 4 bases and J gave up 4 bases; unmatched junction bases: 3. The germline CDR1 and CDR2 sequences are KGHSH and LQKENI. Written as DNA, the CDR3 is TGTGCCAGCTCACGGGACAGGAGTTACAATGAGCAGTTCTTC. It translates to CASSRDRSYNEQFF. Drawing the rest from reference TRBV18 and TRBJ2-1, the complete variable domain is NAGVMQNPRHLVRRRGQEARLRCSPMKGHSHVYWYRQLPEEGLKFMVYLQKENIIDESGMPKERFSAEFPKEGPSILRIQQVVRGDSAAYFCASSRDRSYNEQFFGPGTRLTVL.

The genes are TRBV6-1 and TRBJ1-1; 9 positions match TRBD1. Trimming took 4 bases from V and 0 from J; bases not matched to a gene: 9. The CDR3 spans 17 residues. Germline V gene lookup returns CDR1 MNHNS and CDR2 SASEGT. The CDR3 DNA reads TGTGCCAGCAGTGGCCTACAGGGGGCACCCTTGAACACTGAAGCTTTCTTT. Its protein product is CASSGLQGAPLNTEAFF.

This clone came up a few times. The chain carries TRBV5-4 and TRBJ1-2; no firm D call. This CDR3 is built from 12 residues. Between the trimmed V and J ends, which lost 1 base and 1 base, there was a span of 2 bases. CDR1 is SGHNT and CDR2 is YYREEE in the germline V gene (reference sequence). The DNA for the CDR3 is TGTGCCAGCAGCTTGTATAACTATGGCTACACCTTC. Encoded protein: CASSLYNYGYTF.

The gene calls are TRBV5-6 and TRBJ2-7; 10 bases fit TRBD2. The germline gives CDR1 SGHDT, CDR2 YYEEEE. J lost 7 bases, V lost 0 bases, and 13 bases had no gene match. This CDR3 has 17 residues. CDR3 protein: CASSLVSRLAGAGEQYF. The CDR3 nucleotides are TGTGCCAGCAGCTTGGTATCTCGGCTAGCGGGAGCTGGGGAGCAGTACTTC.

This rearrangement joins TRBV25-1 to TRBJ2-7; 7 bases map to TRBD1. Per germline, CDR1 MGHDK and CDR2 SYGVNS. The CDR3 is 15 residues long. After removal of 4 bases from V and 1 base from J, the junction contained 7 bases not matched to a gene. The CDR3 nucleotides are TGTGCCAGCAGTGGGGGAGCACAGGGGTCCTACGAGCAGTACTTC. Translating gives CASSGGAQGSYEQYF.

The chain has TRBV19 and TRBJ1-1, with D perhaps TRBD1 (5 bases). The CDR3 loop spans 11 amino acids. Germline lookup yields CDR1 LNHDA and CDR2 SQIVND (reference sequence). Deletions cut 8 bases from V and 4 bases from J, with 8 bases between. The DNA of the CDR3 is TGTGCCAGTGGGGCGAGCACTGAAGCTTTCTTT. It yields the protein CASGASTEAFF.

The CDR3 protein is CASSRQGNEQFF. Written as DNA, the CDR3 is TGTGCCAGCAGTCGACAGGGGAATGAGCAGTTCTTC. V usage is TRBV12-3 or TRBV12-4 and J usage is TRBJ2-1; TRBD1 matches 8 bases. There are 12 residues in the CDR3. J gave up 7 bases and V 5 bases, and 1 base lay outside the gene matches.

The rearrangement joins TRBV24-1 to TRBJ1-5; a possible D gene is TRBD1 (5 bases). Per the germline V gene, CDR1 is KGHDR and CDR2 is SFDVKD. The V end lost 4 bases, the J end lost 3 bases, and 9 bases lay between the germline ends. The CDR3 is made up of 14 amino acids. CDR3 coding DNA: TGTGCCACCAGTGAAAGGGGAACCAATCAGCCCCAGCATTTT. Encoded protein: CATSERGTNQPQHF.

The gene calls are TRBV18 and TRBJ1-1; a possible D gene is TRBD1 (6 bases). The length of the CDR3 is 14 residues. Germline CDR1 reads KGHSH; CDR2 reads LQKENI. Trimming pared 3 bases from V and 1 base from J, leaving 9 bases between. The CDR3: CASSPDRTNTEAFF. The CDR3 bases are TGTGCCAGCTCACCGGACAGAACGAACACTGAAGCTTTCTTT.

The rearrangement joins TRBV27 to TRBJ1-2; 8 bases fit TRBD1. Germline V gene data show CDR1 as MNHEY and CDR2 as SMNVEV (reference sequence). After removal of 6 bases from V and 7 bases from J, the junction contained 7 bases not matched to a gene. The CDR3 covers 13 residues. The CDR3 loop reads CASSLPGGRGYTF. Written as DNA, the CDR3 is TGTGCCAGCAGCCTCCCAGGGGGCCGTGGCTACACCTTC.

The CDR3 DNA is TGTGCCAGCAGTCTCCTCGGGACTGGAACCTACGAGCAGTACTTC. Its translation: CASSLLGTGTYEQYF. This chain uses TRBV7-2 with TRBJ2-7; D is perhaps TRBD2 (6 bases). The CDR3 covers 15 residues. Trimming removed 6 bases at V and 2 bases at J, with 17 bases between. Germline lookup yields CDR1 SGHTA and CDR2 FQGNSA.

V and J are TRBV27 and TRBJ2-7, with TRBD2 identical over 11 bases. This CDR3 comprises 15 residues. CDR1 MNHEY and CDR2 SMNVEV come from the germline V gene (reference sequence). V was clipped by 3 bases and J by 6 bases; unmatched bases: 7. CDR3 sequence reads: CASSLGTSGAGEQYF. The CDR3 bases are TGTGCCAGCAGTTTGGGGACTAGCGGAGCTGGCGAGCAGTACTTC.

This clone has only a few counts. The chain carries TRBV4-3 and TRBJ1-2; D is unclear. The V end was cut by 0 bases, the J end by 5 bases, with 7 bases between. This CDR3 region has 13 residues. Looked up from germline, CDR1 is LGHNA and CDR2 is YSLEER. The CDR3 DNA follows: TGCGCCAGCAGCCAAGATCGGCGGTATGGCTACACCTTC. It translates to CASSQDRRYGYTF.